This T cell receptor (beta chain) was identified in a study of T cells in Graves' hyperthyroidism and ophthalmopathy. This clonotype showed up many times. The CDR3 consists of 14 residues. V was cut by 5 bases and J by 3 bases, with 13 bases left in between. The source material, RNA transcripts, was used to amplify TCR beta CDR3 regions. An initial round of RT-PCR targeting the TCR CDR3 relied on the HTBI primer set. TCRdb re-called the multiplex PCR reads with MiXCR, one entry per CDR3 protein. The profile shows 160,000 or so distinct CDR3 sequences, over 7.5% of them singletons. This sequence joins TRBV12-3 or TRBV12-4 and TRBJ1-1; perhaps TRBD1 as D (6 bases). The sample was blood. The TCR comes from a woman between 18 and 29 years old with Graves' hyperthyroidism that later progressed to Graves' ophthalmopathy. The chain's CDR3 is CASSISGEHTEAFF. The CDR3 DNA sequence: TGTGCCAGCAGTATTTCAGGGGAGCACACTGAAGCTTTCTTT.